The sequence of this T cell receptor beta chain was determined in a study of cytomegalovirus exposure and HLA in healthy donors. Overall study results and limits: The number of N-insertions in an Asian-associated ancestry cluster was reportedly below the approximately 680-donor mean in a later analysis. Indistinguishability led to the exclusion of some V segments, TRBV6-2 and TRBV6-3 included. In vitro checks showed that a few CMV-associated chains really do target CMV antigens. Other equally common chains were less clonally expanded than HLA-associated TCR beta chains, a later analysis showed.

This clone was counted only a few times. What it binds is unknown. Trimming removed 5 bases from V and 6 bases from J, with 14 bases in between. Germline-derived CDR1 and CDR2 are MNHNS and SASEGT. This CDR3 is built from 13 residues. A multiplex PCR was run with 60 Vbeta primers and 13 Jbeta primers. Sequencing was performed with immunoSEQ multiplex PCR; in TCRdb, only in-frame clones are kept and a portion is missing. The table includes roughly 130,000 clones, approximately 65% detected once. Source material: PBMCs. The sequence was obtained from a man aged 18 to 30 in good health and CMV-seronegative. This sequence joins TRBV6-1 and TRBJ2-7; D is unresolved. For the CDR3, the DNA is TGTGCCAGCAGTACCCACAGAAACGGCGAGCAGTACTTC. Translation: CASSTHRNGEQYF.